This TCR beta chain stems from a study of graft-versus-host responses after intestinal transplantation. Whole-study context: Each transplant was multivisceral, liver-intestinal, or isolated intestinal. After anti-thymocyte globulin induction, recipients took tacrolimus and steroids for roughly three years. Study-wide findings and caveats: Present in recipient marrow, GvH clones included some that appeared first in ileum or blood. Across patients carrying graft-donor T cell macrochimerism, allografts held high graft-versus-host to host-versus-graft clonal ratios.

A word on this clone: Its antigen is unknown.

Trimming took 4 bases from V and 2 from J, leaving 15 bases between them. The germline V gene encodes CDR1 SGHTA and CDR2 FQGNSA. The CDR3 runs to 16 residues. Assay used: immunoSEQ multiplex PCR; TCRdb lists only in-frame clones, some missing. The sample lists about 93,000 clones; approximately 92% were seen once. The material sequenced was unstimulated CD8+ T cells sorted from spleen or lymph node cells, taken before intestinal transplant. The sequence came from a human donor who received an intestinal transplant. The chain uses TRBV7-2 and TRBJ1-3, with D unresolved. The CDR3 protein is CASSSSGGGPGNTIYF. The CDR3 nucleotides read TGTGCCAGCAGCTCCAGTGGAGGAGGGCCTGGAAACACCATATATTTT.